The rows below give T cell receptor beta chains drawn from one sample of a study of control samples from healthy donors and cancer patients. Measured with immunoSEQ multiplex PCR; TCRdb has only the in-frame clones, and not every one. The sample includes about 130,000 clones, just under 95% of them seen just once. The source material was PBMCs. The source is a man in his fifties or sixties with colorectal cancer. Both conserved end residues are trimmed from each CDR3.

>TRBV6-1|11|TRBJ1-2
ASSEQGSYGYT
>TRBV30|11|TRBJ2-7
AWATGWWYEQY
>TRBV4-1|11|TRBJ2-3
ATRLAATDTQY
>TRBV6-5|11|TRBJ2-3
ASSPLRTDTQY
>TRBV28|13|TRBJ2-5
ASSLSSGGRETQY
>TRBV6-5|13|TRBJ2-3
ASSPTLSGTDTQY
>TRBV5-1|11|TRBJ2-1
ASSSSMNNEQF
>TRBV13|10|TRBJ2-3
ASSLGGDTQY
>TRBV3-1/TRBV3-2|10|TRBJ1-2
ASSRVAYGYT
>TRBV2|12|TRBJ1-2
ASRGDSPNYGYT
>TRBV5-1|14|TRBJ1-5
ASSLGGADSNQPQH
>TRBV6-5|13|TRBJ1-6
ASTRTGGRNSPLH
>TRBV5-1|12|TRBJ2-1
ASSQLSSGGEQF
>TRBV27|12|TRBJ1-2
ASSSGYRDYGYT
>TRBV7-2|14|TRBJ2-5
ASSLAPPGSQETQY
>TRBV3-1/TRBV3-2|11|TRBJ1-5
ASSQGSRGPQH
>TRBV18|14|TRBJ1-6
ASSPLSGLGNSPLH
>TRBV19|12|TRBJ1-1
ASSTGTGNTEAF
>TRBV29-1|11|TRBJ2-4
NSHFGQGAFQY
>TRBV21-1|12|TRBJ2-7
ASSEPGPDYEQY
>TRBV6-5|13|TRBJ1-1
ASSRQGLMNTEAF
>TRBV6-5|13|TRBJ2-5
ASSSGTSGQETQY
>TRBV6-5|13|TRBJ2-7
ASSRETGTTYEQY
>TRBV5-8|14|TRBJ2-3
ASSLAPQGGGDTQY
>TRBV5-1|12|TRBJ1-1
ASSLDPANTEAF
>TRBV9|13|TRBJ1-1
ASSLGRTLGAEAF
>TRBV27|11|TRBJ1-2
ASSLYGDYGYT
>TRBV7-2|14|TRBJ2-7
ASSTGLAGFSYEQY
>TRBV5-1|12|TRBJ2-7
ASRTQGAPYEQY
>TRBV18|11|TRBJ1-2
ASSPWPTDGYT
>TRBV3-1/TRBV3-2|15|TRBJ2-1
ASSQGDGRAYNVEQF
>TRBV11-2|10|TRBJ2-3
ASSLVSDTQY
>TRBV21-1|14|TRBJ2-7
ASSNDRDLLYDEQY
>TRBV6-5|10|TRBJ2-1
ASSSGYNEQF
>TRBV6-1|14|TRBJ1-2
ASSEGRGTDAYGYT
>TRBV7-9|16|TRBJ1-3
ASSLSLGTGRSGNTIY
>TRBV3-1/TRBV3-2|13|TRBJ2-1
ASRPSGGRHNEQF
>TRBV5-1|13|TRBJ1-1
ASSLAALGVTEAF
>TRBV5-1|12|TRBJ1-1
ASSLGTDRAEAF
>TRBV2|12|TRBJ1-5
ASSEGTENQPQH
>TRBV19|14|TRBJ1-6
ASSMVGGARNSPLH
>TRBV27|12|TRBJ2-1
ASLRTGGSNEQF
>TRBV19|12|TRBJ1-5
ASSIVGGAQPQH
>TRBV7-9|10|TRBJ1-1
ASSLSLTEAF
>TRBV6-5|11|TRBJ1-2
ASSETGARGYT
>TRBV30|12|TRBJ1-5
ACSSGPSNQPQH